This record concerns one T cell receptor beta chain sequence. TCRdb's copy holds only in-frame clones and misses some; the assay was immunoSEQ multiplex PCR. Of around 120,000 clones in the sample, about 87% were seen once. This record comes from a study of blood T cell repertoires in COVID-19. The V gene lost 4 bases and the J gene lost 0 bases, with 13 bases spanning the gap. Germline CDR1 is SNHLY and CDR2 is FYNNEI. The CDR3 runs to 16 residues. The receptor was isolated from a woman aged 65 to 85 with acute or convalescent COVID-19. The chain uses TRBV2 and TRBJ1-5, with D possibly TRBD1 on 6 matching bases. Sequenced input: peripheral blood. CDR3 DNA: TGTGCCAGCAGTGGGCAGGGGATGAATAGCAATCAGCCCCAGCATTTT. Its translation: CASSGQGMNSNQPQHF.